This TCR beta chain is from a study of PD-1 blockade in classical Hodgkin lymphoma. Study summary: The nivolumab dose that patients received was 3 mg/kg, given intravenously every 2 weeks. Whole-study results and caveats: A reduction in baseline TCR diversity was reportedly seen in newly diagnosed patients relative to healthy donors. The origin of the repertoire differences remains undefined, with disease activity or prior therapy as possible causes.

CDR1 and CDR2 (germline): WNHNN, SYGVQD (reference sequence). V lost 3 bases and J lost 1; bases outside the gene matches: 16. The CDR3 extends over 19 amino acids. TCRdb's table, derived via immunoSEQ multiplex PCR, lists solely in-frame clones and lacks some. In the table there are 29,000 or so clones, roughly 80% of which are singletons. Time point of the sample: cycle 4 day 1 (C4D1), after more than five weeks of nivolumab. Every patient was affected by relapse after autologous stem cell transplantation, while exposure to brentuximab vedotin was not uniform. From thawed PBMCs, CD4+ T cells were purified using magnetic negative selection. A note on this clone: As yet, its antigen is unknown.

The sequence derives from a human donor with classical Hodgkin lymphoma. The sequencing here drew on CD4+ T cells from blood, taken before the fourth cycle of nivolumab. The chain is built from TRBV10-1 and TRBJ1-2; 8 bases are shared with TRBD1. CDR3 residues: CASSDDVRTGTGINYGYTF. CDR3 DNA: TGCGCCAGCAGTGATGATGTACGGACCGGGACAGGCATTAACTATGGCTACACCTTC.